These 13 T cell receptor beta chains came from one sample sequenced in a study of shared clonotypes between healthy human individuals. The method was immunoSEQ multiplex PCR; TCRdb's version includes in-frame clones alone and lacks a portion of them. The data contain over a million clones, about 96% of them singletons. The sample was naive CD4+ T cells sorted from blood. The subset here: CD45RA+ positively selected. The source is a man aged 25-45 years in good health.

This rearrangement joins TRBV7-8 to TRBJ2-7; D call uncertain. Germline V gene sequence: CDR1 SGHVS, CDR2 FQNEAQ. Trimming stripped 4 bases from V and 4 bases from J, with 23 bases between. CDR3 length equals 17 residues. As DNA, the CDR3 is TGTGCCAGCAGCTCCGCCGTGGCGGCCGGAGTCTATTACGAGCAGTACTTC. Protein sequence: CASSSAVAAGVYYEQYF. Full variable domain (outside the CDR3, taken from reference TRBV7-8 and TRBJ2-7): GAGVSQSPRYKVAKRGQDVALRCDPISGHVSLFWYQQALGQGPEFLTYFQNEAQLDKSGLPSDRFFAERPEGSVSTLKIQRTQQEDSAVYLCASSSAVAAGVYYEQYFGPGTRLTVT.

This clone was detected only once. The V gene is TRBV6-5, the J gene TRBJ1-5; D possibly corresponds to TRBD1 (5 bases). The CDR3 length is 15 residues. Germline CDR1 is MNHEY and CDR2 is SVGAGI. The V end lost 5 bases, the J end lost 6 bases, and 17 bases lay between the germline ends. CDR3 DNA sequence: TGTGCCAGCAGTGCGAAGCGGGGGAGAGGTCAGCCCCAGCATTTT. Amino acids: CASSAKRGRGQPQHF.

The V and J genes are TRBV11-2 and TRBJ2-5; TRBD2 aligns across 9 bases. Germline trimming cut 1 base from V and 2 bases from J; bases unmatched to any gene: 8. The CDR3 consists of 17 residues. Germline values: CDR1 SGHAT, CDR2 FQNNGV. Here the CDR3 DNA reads TGTGCCAGCAGCTTAGGGAAAAGCGGGAGGATACAAGAGACCCAGTACTTC. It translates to CASSLGKSGRIQETQYF. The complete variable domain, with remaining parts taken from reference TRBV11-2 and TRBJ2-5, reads EAGVAQSPRYKIIEKRQSVAFWCNPISGHATLYWYQQILGQGPKLLIQFQNNGVVDDSQLPKDRFSAERLKGVDSTLKIQPAKLEDSAVYLCASSLGKSGRIQETQYFGPGTRLLVL.

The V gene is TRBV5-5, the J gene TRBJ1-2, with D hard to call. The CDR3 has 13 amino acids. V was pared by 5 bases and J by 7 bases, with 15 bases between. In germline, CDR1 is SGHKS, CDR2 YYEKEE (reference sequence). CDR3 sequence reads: CASSRTVLGGYTF. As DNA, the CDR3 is TGTGCCAGCAGTCGAACGGTGCTTGGTGGCTACACCTTC. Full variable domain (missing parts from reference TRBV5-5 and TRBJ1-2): DAGVTQSPTHLIKTRGQQVTLRCSPISGHKSVSWYQQVLGQGPQFIFQYYEKEERGRGNFPDRFSARQFPNYSSELNVNALLLGDSALYLCASSRTVLGGYTFGSGTRLTVV.

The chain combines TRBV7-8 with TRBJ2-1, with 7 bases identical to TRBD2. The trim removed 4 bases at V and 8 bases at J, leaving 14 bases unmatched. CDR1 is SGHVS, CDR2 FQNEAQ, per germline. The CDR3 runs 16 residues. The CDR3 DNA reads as TGTGCCAGCAGCTCCTCGGCTAGCGGCGTTTCGGATGAGCAGTTCTTC. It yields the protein CASSSSASGVSDEQFF.

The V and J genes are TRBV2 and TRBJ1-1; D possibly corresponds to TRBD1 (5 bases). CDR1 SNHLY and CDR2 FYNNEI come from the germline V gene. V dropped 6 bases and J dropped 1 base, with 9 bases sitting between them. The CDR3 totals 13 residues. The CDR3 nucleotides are TGTGCCAGCAGCAGGGCGGCGAACACTGAAGCTTTCTTT. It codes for CASSRAANTEAFF.

The CDR3: CASSSGTPEAQYF. DNA of the CDR3: TGTGCCAGCAGCTCCGGGACCCCGGAGGCGCAGTACTTC. J is TRBJ2-7 and V is TRBV7-2; D possibly matches TRBD1 or TRBD2 (5 bases each). This CDR3 contains 13 residues. V gave up 4 bases and J gave up 9 bases, with 16 bases separating them. Germline assignment: CDR1 SGHTA and CDR2 FQGNSA.

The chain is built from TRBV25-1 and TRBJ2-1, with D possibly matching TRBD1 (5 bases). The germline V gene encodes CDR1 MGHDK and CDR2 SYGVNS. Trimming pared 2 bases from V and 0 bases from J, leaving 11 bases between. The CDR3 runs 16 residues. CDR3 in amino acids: CASSEQGSPSYNEQFF. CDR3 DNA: TGTGCCAGCAGTGAACAGGGCAGTCCCTCCTACAATGAGCAGTTCTTC.

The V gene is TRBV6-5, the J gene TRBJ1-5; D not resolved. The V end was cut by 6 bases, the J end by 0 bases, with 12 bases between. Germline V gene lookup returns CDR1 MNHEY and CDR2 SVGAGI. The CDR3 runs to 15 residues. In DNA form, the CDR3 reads TGTGCCAGCAGAGCAGACTCTCTTAGCAATCAGCCCCAGCATTTT. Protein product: CASRADSLSNQPQHF.

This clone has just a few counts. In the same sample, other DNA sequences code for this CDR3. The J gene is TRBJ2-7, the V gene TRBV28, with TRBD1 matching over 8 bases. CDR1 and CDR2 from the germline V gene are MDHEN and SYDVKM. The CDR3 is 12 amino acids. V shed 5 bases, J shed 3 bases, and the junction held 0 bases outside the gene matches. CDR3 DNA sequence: TGTGCCAGCAGTACAGGGGGCTACGAGCAGTACTTC. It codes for CASSTGGYEQYF.

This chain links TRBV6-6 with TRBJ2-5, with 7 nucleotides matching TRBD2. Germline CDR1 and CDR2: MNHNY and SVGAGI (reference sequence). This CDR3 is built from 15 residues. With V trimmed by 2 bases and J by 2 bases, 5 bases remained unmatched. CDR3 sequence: CASSYAAAGQETQYF. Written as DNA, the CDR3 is TGTGCCAGCAGTTACGCCGCAGCGGGACAAGAGACCCAGTACTTC.

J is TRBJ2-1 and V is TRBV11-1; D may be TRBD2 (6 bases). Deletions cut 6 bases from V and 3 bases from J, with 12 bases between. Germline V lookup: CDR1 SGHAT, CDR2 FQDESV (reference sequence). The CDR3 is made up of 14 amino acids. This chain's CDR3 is CASRRDSGYNEQFF. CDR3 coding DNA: TGTGCCAGCAGACGTGATAGCGGCTACAATGAGCAGTTCTTC.

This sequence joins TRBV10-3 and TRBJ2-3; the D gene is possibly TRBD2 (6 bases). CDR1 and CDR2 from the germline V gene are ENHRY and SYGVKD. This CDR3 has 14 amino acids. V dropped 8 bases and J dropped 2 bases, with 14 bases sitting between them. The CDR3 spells CAIWAGTFTDTQYF. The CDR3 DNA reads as TGTGCCATCTGGGCGGGAACTTTCACAGATACGCAGTATTTT.